One and the same sample provided the 4 T cell receptor beta chains below, sequenced in a study of regulatory T cells. The PCR used 52 TRBV and 13 TRBJ primers. Only in-frame clones appear in the TCRdb table, and some are missing; sequencing was by immunoSEQ multiplex PCR. This table holds fewer than 13,000 clones, approximately 87% found once. The sequenced sample was CD8+ T cells sorted from blood. These TCRs come from a person under 35 with CD3G deficiency.

This clone has only one observation. This rearrangement joins TRBV7-9 to TRBJ2-1; D is perhaps TRBD2 (6 bases). Germline V gene lookup returns CDR1 SEHNR and CDR2 FQNEAQ (reference sequence). CDR3 length: 14 amino acids. Trimming removed 5 bases from V and 7 bases from J, with 15 bases in between. CDR3 nucleotide sequence: TGTGCCAGCAGCGGGTGGGCTGGGGGGAATGAGCAGTTCTTC. Translation: CASSGWAGGNEQFF.

The V gene is TRBV18, the J gene TRBJ2-1; D is perhaps TRBD1 or TRBD2 (6 bases each). Trimming took 1 base from V and 1 from J, leaving 26 bases between them. Germline CDR1 reads KGHSH; CDR2 reads LQKENI. CDR3 size: 21 residues. The CDR3 spells CASSPLPPGGDVTLSYNEQFF. CDR3 sequence (DNA): TGTGCCAGCTCACCACTGCCTCCCGGGGGCGATGTTACCCTTTCCTACAATGAGCAGTTCTTC.

The chain has TRBV19 and TRBJ1-1, with unresolved D. V lost 5 bases, J lost 7 bases, and 8 bases lay in between. This CDR3 comprises 11 residues. The V gene's germline CDR1 is LNHDA and CDR2 SQIVND (reference sequence). For the CDR3, the DNA is TGTGCCAGTAGTGTGGGCCTTGAAGCTTTCTTT. It translates to CASSVGLEAFF.

This clone appeared once. The chain recombines TRBV10-3 with TRBJ2-3; 10 bases line up with TRBD1. The J segment lost 2 bases and the V segment lost 0 bases, leaving 8 bases of the junction unmatched. Germline V gene sequence: CDR1 ENHRY, CDR2 SYGVKD. This CDR3 has 18 residues. For the CDR3, the DNA is TGTGCCATCAGTGAGTCCACCGGGACAGGGGCCCACACAGATACGCAGTATTTT. Translating gives CAISESTGTGAHTDTQYF.